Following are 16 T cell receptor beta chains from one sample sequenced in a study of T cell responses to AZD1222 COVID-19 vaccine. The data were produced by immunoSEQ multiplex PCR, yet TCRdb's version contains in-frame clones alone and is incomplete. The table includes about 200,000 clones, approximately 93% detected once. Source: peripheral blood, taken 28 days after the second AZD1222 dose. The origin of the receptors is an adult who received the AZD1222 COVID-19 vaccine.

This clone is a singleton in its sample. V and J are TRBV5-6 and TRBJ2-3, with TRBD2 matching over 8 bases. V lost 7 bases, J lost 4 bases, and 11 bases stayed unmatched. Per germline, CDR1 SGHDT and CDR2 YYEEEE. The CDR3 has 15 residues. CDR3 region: CASVPRTSRPDTQYF. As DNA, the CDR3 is TGTGCCAGCGTCCCCAGGACTAGCCGCCCAGATACGCAGTATTTT. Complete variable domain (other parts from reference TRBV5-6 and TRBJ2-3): DAGVTQSPTHLIKTRGQQVTLRCSPKSGHDTVSWYQQALGQGPQFIFQYYEEEERQRGNFPDRFSGHQFPNYSSELNVNALLLGDSALYLCASVPRTSRPDTQYFGPGTRLTVL.

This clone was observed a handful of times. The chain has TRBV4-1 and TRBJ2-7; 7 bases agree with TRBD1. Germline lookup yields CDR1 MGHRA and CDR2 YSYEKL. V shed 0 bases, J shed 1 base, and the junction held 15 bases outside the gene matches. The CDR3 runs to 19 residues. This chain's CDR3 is CASSQDGYSGGDRSYEQYF. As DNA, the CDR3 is TGCGCCAGCAGCCAAGATGGCTATTCTGGTGGGGACAGATCCTACGAGCAGTACTTC.

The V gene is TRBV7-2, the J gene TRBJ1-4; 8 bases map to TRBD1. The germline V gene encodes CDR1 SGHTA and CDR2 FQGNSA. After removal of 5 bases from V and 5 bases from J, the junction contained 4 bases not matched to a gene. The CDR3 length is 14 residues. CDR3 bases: TGTGCCAGCAGCCCTAGGACAGGGAATGAAAAACTGTTTTTT. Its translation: CASSPRTGNEKLFF.

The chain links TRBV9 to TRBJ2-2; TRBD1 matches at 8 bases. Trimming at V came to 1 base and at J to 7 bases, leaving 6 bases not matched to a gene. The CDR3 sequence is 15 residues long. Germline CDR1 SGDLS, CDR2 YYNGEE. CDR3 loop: CASSVHQGAHGELFF. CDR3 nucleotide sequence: TGTGCCAGCAGCGTACACCAGGGGGCGCACGGGGAGCTGTTTTTT.

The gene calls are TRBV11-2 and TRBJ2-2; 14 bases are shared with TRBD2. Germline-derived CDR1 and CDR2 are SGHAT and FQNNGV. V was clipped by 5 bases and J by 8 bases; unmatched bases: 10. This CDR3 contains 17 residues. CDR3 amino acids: CASSPAWTSGGKGELFF. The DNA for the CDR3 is TGTGCCAGCAGCCCAGCATGGACTAGCGGGGGGAAGGGGGAGCTGTTTTTT.

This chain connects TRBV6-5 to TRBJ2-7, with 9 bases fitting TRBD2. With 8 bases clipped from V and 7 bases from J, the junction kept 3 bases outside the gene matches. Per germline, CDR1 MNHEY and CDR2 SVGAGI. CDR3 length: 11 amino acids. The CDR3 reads CASRRGGEQYF. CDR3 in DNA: TGTGCCAGCCGGCGGGGGGGTGAGCAGTACTTC.

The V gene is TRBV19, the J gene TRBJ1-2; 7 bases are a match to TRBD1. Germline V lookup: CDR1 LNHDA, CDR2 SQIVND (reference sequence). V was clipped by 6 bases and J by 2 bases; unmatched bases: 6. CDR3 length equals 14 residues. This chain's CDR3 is CASSRRDSNYGYTF. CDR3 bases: TGTGCCAGTAGCCGCCGGGACAGCAACTATGGCTACACCTTC.

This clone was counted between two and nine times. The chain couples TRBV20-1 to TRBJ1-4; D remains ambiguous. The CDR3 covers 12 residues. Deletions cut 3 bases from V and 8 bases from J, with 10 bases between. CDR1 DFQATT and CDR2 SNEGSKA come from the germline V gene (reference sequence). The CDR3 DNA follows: TGCAGTGCTAGTGGGGTGGGCGAAAAACTGTTTTTT. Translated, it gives CSASGVGEKLFF.

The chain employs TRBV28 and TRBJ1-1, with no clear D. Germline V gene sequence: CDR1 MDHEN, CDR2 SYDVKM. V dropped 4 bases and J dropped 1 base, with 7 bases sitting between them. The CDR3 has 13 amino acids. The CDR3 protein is CASSYTANTEAFF. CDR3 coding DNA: TGTGCCAGCAGTTATACAGCGAACACTGAAGCTTTCTTT.

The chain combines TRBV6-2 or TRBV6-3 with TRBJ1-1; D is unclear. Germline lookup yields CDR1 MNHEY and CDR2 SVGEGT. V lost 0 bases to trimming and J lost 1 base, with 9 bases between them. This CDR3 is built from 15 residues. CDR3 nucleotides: TGTGCCAGCAGTTACTCGACGGTACCGAACACTGAAGCTTTCTTT. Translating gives CASSYSTVPNTEAFF.

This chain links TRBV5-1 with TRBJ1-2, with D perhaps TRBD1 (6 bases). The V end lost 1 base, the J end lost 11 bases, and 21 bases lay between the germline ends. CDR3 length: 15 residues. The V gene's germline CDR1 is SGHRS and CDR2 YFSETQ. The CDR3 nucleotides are TGCGCCAGCAGCTTGTCCGCTCGGGGGCAGGTTGGGTACACCTTC. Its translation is CASSLSARGQVGYTF.

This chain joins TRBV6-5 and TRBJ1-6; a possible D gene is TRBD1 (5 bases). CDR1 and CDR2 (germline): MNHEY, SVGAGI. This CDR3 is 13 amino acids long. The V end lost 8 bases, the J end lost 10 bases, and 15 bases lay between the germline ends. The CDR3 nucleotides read TGTGCCAGCGCACCCGGGGGGAAATCACCCCTCCACTTT. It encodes CASAPGGKSPLHF.

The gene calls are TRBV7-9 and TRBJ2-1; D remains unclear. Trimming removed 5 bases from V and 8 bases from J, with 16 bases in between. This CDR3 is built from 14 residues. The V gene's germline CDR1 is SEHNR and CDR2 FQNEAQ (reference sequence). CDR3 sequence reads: CASSVHPGLDEQFF. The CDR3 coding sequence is TGTGCCAGCAGCGTCCACCCCGGCTTAGATGAGCAGTTCTTC.

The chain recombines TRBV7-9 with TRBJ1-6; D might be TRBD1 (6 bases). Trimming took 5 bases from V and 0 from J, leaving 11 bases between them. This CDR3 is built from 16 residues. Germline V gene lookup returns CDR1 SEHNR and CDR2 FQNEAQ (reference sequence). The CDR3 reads CASSALGGSYNSPLHF. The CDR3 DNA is TGTGCCAGCAGCGCGCTAGGGGGCTCCTATAATTCACCCCTCCACTTT.

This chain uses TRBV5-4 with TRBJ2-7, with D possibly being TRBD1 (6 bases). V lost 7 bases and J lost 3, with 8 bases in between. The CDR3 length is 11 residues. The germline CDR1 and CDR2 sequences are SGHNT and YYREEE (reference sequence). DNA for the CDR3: TGTGCCAGCGGACAGAACTACGAGCAGTACTTC. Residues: CASGQNYEQYF.

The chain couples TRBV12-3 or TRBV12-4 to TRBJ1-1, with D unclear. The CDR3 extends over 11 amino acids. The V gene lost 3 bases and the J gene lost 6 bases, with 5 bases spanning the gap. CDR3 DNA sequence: TGTGCCAGCAGTTTTTCCGCTGAAGCTTTCTTT. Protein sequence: CASSFSAEAFF.